These 23 T cell receptor beta chains were all obtained from the same sample, sequenced in a study of T cells in localized non-small cell lung cancer. Libraries were prepared by immunoSEQ multiplex PCR; TCRdb keeps only in-frame clonotypes and omits some of them. The sample carries approximately 76,000 clones, 70% to 90% recorded once. The sample consisted of peripheral blood, taken before any cancer treatment. The receptors shown here come from a female donor over 55 with stage I lung adenocarcinoma.

The chain uses TRBV28 and TRBJ2-1; TRBD2 matches at 12 bases. CDR1 MDHEN and CDR2 SYDVKM come from the germline V gene. The trim removed 4 bases at V and 15 bases at J, leaving 10 bases unmatched. This CDR3 is built from 14 residues. CDR3 nucleotide sequence: TGTGCCAGCAGTTCGGGACTAGCGGGTGTTAGTCGGTTCTTC. This sequence encodes CASSSGLAGVSRFF.

By proportion, this clone is medium-sized. This sample includes further DNA sequences coding for the same CDR3. The chain carries TRBV19 and TRBJ1-5; unclear D gene. The V and J ends lost 0 bases and 4 bases respectively, with 4 bases between them. The germline V gene encodes CDR1 LNHDA and CDR2 SQIVND (reference sequence). The CDR3 is 13 residues long. The CDR3 nucleotides are TGTGCCAGTAGTATAGAAGGGAATCAGCCCCAGCATTTT. This translates into CASSIEGNQPQHF.

The CDR3: CACLRVKGFF. In DNA form, the CDR3 reads TGTGCCTGCCTGCGAGTTAAAGGTTTCTTT. The gene calls are TRBV30 and TRBJ1-1; no reliable D call. The CDR3 length is 10 residues. Trimming stripped 6 bases from V and 13 bases from J, with 15 bases between. Looked up from germline, CDR1 is GTSNPN and CDR2 is SVGIG (reference sequence).

V usage is TRBV5-4 and J usage is TRBJ2-1; D tentatively fits TRBD1 or TRBD2 (5 bases each). The CDR3 contains 14 residues. Germline V gene lookup returns CDR1 SGHNT and CDR2 YYREEE (reference sequence). V was trimmed by 4 bases and J by 10 bases, leaving 18 bases between them. For the CDR3, the DNA is TGTGCCAGCAGCCTCGAGAGGGGAGATACGGAGCAGTTCTTC. This encodes CASSLERGDTEQFF.

Only one count was recorded for this clone. This chain joins TRBV5-8 and TRBJ1-2; 11 bases map to TRBD1. CDR1 and CDR2 from the germline V gene are SGHTS and YDEGEE. J gave up 7 bases and V 3 bases, and 5 bases lay outside the gene matches. This CDR3 is built from 14 residues. CDR3 DNA: TGTGCCAGCAGCTCGGACAGGGGGCTGGCTGGCTACACCTTC. Protein sequence: CASSSDRGLAGYTF.

This CDR3 is CASSPVPWGRYGYTF. DNA for the CDR3: TGTGCCAGCAGTCCAGTTCCCTGGGGCCGCTATGGCTACACCTTC. The V gene is TRBV28, the J gene TRBJ1-2, with D maybe TRBD1 (5 bases). CDR3 length equals 15 residues. CDR1 is MDHEN and CDR2 is SYDVKM in the germline V gene. Trimming removed 5 bases at V and 4 bases at J, with 17 bases between.

V usage is TRBV7-3 and J usage is TRBJ2-1; D tentatively reads TRBD1 or TRBD2 (5 bases each). Germline V gives CDR1 SGHTA, CDR2 FQGTGA. V dropped 2 bases and J dropped 0 bases, with 8 bases sitting between them. The CDR3 is 15 amino acids. The CDR3 spells CASSLGGDSYNEQFF. In DNA form, the CDR3 reads TGTGCCAGCAGCTTAGGGGGTGACTCCTACAATGAGCAGTTCTTC.

The V and J genes are TRBV6-5 and TRBJ2-7; D could derive from TRBD1 or TRBD2 (5 bases each). The V gene lost 6 bases and the J gene lost 0 bases, with 12 bases spanning the gap. Germline V lookup: CDR1 MNHEY, CDR2 SVGAGI. The CDR3 loop spans 14 amino acids. CDR3 sequence reads: CASRRDGSSYEQYF. CDR3 coding DNA: TGTGCCAGCAGAAGGGACGGCAGCTCCTACGAGCAGTACTTC.

The chain employs TRBV2 and TRBJ1-2; D is uncertain. CDR3 size: 12 residues. The V gene lost 6 bases and the J gene lost 8 bases, with 13 bases spanning the gap. Per germline, CDR1 SNHLY and CDR2 FYNNEI. For the CDR3, the DNA is TGTGCCAGCAGCGCAGTCGCTTTGGGCTACACCTTC. Encoded protein: CASSAVALGYTF.

This CDR3 reads CASSAGQGGPYEQYF. CDR3 DNA: TGTGCCAGCAGTGCAGGACAGGGCGGCCCCTACGAGCAGTACTTC. The chain employs TRBV27 and TRBJ2-7; 8 nucleotides line up with TRBD1. After removal of 5 bases from V and 2 bases from J, the junction contained 8 bases not matched to a gene. The germline CDR1 and CDR2 sequences are MNHEY and SMNVEV (reference sequence). The CDR3 runs 15 residues.

V gene TRBV30 combines with J gene TRBJ2-2, with D maybe TRBD1 (6 bases). This CDR3 has 13 amino acids. V was cut by 3 bases and J by 4 bases, with 9 bases left in between. CDR1 and CDR2 from the germline V gene are GTSNPN and SVGIG (reference sequence). In DNA, the CDR3 is TGTGCCTGGAGAAAGGACAGCACCGGGGAGCTGTTTTTT. It codes for CAWRKDSTGELFF.

This clone has just one count. The chain links TRBV14 to TRBJ1-6, with D perhaps matching TRBD1 (6 bases). Germline V gene sequence: CDR1 SGHDN, CDR2 FVKESK. V lost 1 base to trimming and J lost 7 bases, with 8 bases between them. The CDR3 extends over 14 amino acids. The CDR3, as DNA: TGTGCCAGCAGCCAAGGGCAGGGGAATTCACCCCTCCACTTT. It encodes CASSQGQGNSPLHF.

A few counts support this clone. This same CDR3 is encoded by further DNA sequences in the sample. This rearrangement joins TRBV5-1 to TRBJ1-1; D remains unclear. Germline-derived CDR1 and CDR2 are SGHRS and YFSETQ. The ends were cut back, 4 bases at V and 1 base at J, with 8 bases in the middle. The CDR3 is 13 residues long. The CDR3, as DNA: TGCGCCAGCAGCCCTCGGGAGAACACTGAAGCTTTCTTT. This translates into CASSPRENTEAFF.

The CDR3 sequence is CASSIPLAGLLSTDTQYF. CDR3 coding DNA: TGTGCCAGTAGTATCCCATTGGCGGGACTACTTAGCACAGATACGCAGTATTTT. The V and J genes are TRBV19 and TRBJ2-3, with 7 bases fitting TRBD2. The CDR3 has 18 amino acids. The germline CDR1 and CDR2 sequences are LNHDA and SQIVND (reference sequence). The J segment lost 0 bases and the V segment lost 3 bases, leaving 12 bases of the junction unmatched.

This chain joins TRBV10-3 and TRBJ2-7; possible D gene TRBD2, 5 bases. The length of the CDR3 is 15 residues. Germline CDR1 and CDR2: ENHRY and SYGVKD. Trimming shortened V by 4 bases and J by 6 bases, and 19 bases separated the two germline ends. The CDR3 protein is CAISVDLTGYAEQYF. The CDR3 nucleotides are TGTGCCATCAGTGTAGACCTTACGGGATACGCCGAGCAGTACTTC.

The chain combines TRBV7-2 with TRBJ2-4, with no clear D. CDR3 length: 16 residues. Germline CDR1 reads SGHTA; CDR2 reads FQGNSA. V gave up 6 bases and J gave up 0 bases, with 15 bases separating them. This chain's CDR3 is CASSEPRTVAKNIQYF. CDR3 in DNA: TGTGCCAGCAGTGAACCTAGGACCGTAGCCAAAAACATTCAGTACTTC.

The genes are TRBV29-1 and TRBJ1-1; 10 bases fit TRBD1. Germline-derived CDR1 and CDR2 are SQVTM and ANQGSEA. This CDR3 comprises 13 residues. Losses at the gene ends were 5 bases for V and 5 bases for J; bases not matched to a gene: 5. The CDR3 is CSVRQGARTEAFF. The CDR3 nucleotides are TGCAGCGTTCGACAGGGGGCTAGGACTGAAGCTTTCTTT.

The chain links TRBV29-1 to TRBJ2-2; D is undetermined. The CDR3 consists of 14 residues. Germline V gene lookup returns CDR1 SQVTM and CDR2 ANQGSEA. The V and J ends lost 7 bases and 7 bases respectively, with 19 bases between them. CDR3 in amino acids: CSARIPNRIGELFF. CDR3 sequence (DNA): TGCAGCGCCCGGATTCCCAACCGCATCGGGGAGCTGTTTTTT.

This chain's CDR3 is CATSRDGGGWYEQYF. For the CDR3, the DNA is TGTGCCACCAGCAGAGATGGGGGGGGTTGGTACGAGCAGTACTTC. The rearrangement joins TRBV15 to TRBJ2-5; 7 nucleotides align to TRBD2. With the DNA end fitting TRBJ2-7 better, the J assignment may be wrong. Germline V gene lookup returns CDR1 LNHNV and CDR2 YYDKDF (reference sequence). The CDR3 loop spans 15 amino acids.

This chain connects TRBV19 to TRBJ2-1; a weak D match, TRBD1 (5 bases). Germline-derived CDR1 and CDR2 are LNHDA and SQIVND (reference sequence). The CDR3 loop spans 13 amino acids. Trimming pared 11 bases from V and 2 bases from J, leaving 13 bases between. CDR3 nucleotide sequence: TGTGCCTCAGGGTTTCGGACCTACAATGAGCAGTTCTTC. Translating gives CASGFRTYNEQFF.

The chain couples TRBV28 to TRBJ1-2; D is perhaps TRBD1 (5 bases). V was clipped by 6 bases and J by 6 bases, with 17 bases between them. This CDR3 spans 14 amino acids. Germline CDR1 is MDHEN and CDR2 is SYDVKM. The CDR3 loop reads CASSKGPTDNGYTF. The CDR3 DNA is TGTGCCAGCAGCAAAGGCCCGACAGACAATGGCTACACCTTC.

J is TRBJ2-7 and V is TRBV7-9; no clear D. Germline-derived CDR1 and CDR2 are SEHNR and FQNEAQ (reference sequence). The CDR3 is 12 amino acids. Trimming took 3 bases from V and 5 from J, leaving 8 bases between them. This CDR3 is CASSLYGHEQYF. CDR3 nucleotide sequence: TGTGCCAGCAGCTTGTACGGGCACGAGCAGTACTTC.

In its sample, this clone was seen once. CDR3 sequence: CASSTGGGGPPYEQFF. CDR3 bases: TGTGCCAGTAGTACCGGCGGGGGGGGGCCGCCATATGAGCAGTTCTTC. The chain is built from TRBV19 and TRBJ2-1, with 9 bases aligning to TRBD2. The CDR3 is made up of 16 amino acids. From germline, CDR1 is LNHDA and CDR2 SQIVND (reference sequence). J gave up 8 bases and V 4 bases, and 12 bases lay outside the gene matches.